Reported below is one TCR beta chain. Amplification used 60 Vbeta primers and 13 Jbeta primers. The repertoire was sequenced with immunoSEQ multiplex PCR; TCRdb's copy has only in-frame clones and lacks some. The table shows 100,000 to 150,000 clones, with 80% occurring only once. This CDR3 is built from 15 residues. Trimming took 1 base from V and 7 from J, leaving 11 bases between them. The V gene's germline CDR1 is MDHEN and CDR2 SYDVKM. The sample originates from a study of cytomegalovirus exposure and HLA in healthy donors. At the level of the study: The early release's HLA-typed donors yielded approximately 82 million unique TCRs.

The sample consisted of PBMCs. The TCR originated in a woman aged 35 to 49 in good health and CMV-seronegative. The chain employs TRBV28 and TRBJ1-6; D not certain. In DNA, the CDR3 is TGTGCCAGCAGTTTATCCGGAGTCCTAAATTCACCCCTCCACTTT. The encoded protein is CASSLSGVLNSPLHF.